This record covers a single T cell receptor (beta chain). The target of this receptor is not known. Per-base qualities were not stored, and no clone one base away is much larger. The data were taken from a study of shared clonotypes between healthy human individuals (TCRdb year 2020). Broadly, across the study: Three men and a couple of women, aged 18 to 49 years, made up the cohort. Each donor's leukapheresis produced roughly between about 0.8 and 8.9 billion PBMCs. Different laboratories and diverse techniques were used to prepare libraries and sequence TCR repertoires, to increase sequencing depth and limit assay-specific biases. For each donor, three plates each were used for CD4 naive and CD4 memory, two plates were used for CD8 naive, and one plate was used for CD8 memory. The study deeply sequenced blood TCR repertoires of five healthy adults to estimate repertoire size and the extent of clonotype sharing between individuals.

CD8 naive samples consisted of CD45RO-negative cells that were positively selected for CCR7, yielding a CD45RA+CCR7+ population without TemRA cells. Donors were healthy HIV-negative adults with no recently reported acute infections or vaccinations. Only Caucasian adults living in Nashville, Tennessee, USA were represented among the donors. Blood was obtained by leukapheresis, after which PBMCs were separated by Ficoll-Histopaque density gradient centrifugation and cryopreserved in liquid nitrogen vapor phase. Purity and quantity of every magnetically sorted T cell population were checked by analytical flow cytometry. Genomic DNA was isolated from each sorted fraction and quantified by UV absorbance on a Nanodrop 2000c. Using the deep immunoSEQ assay, multiplex PCR amplified TCR CDR3 regions from genomic DNA. For each cell subset, the extracted genomic DNA was distributed evenly across all wells of several immunoSEQ 96-well plates, and each plate served as one replicate. For sorted subsets, each replicate PCR was loaded with approximately 200 ng genomic DNA, equivalent to approximately 33,000 T cell genomes. Purified libraries were quantified with a Qubit 3.0 fluorometer, sized on a Bioanalyzer 2100, and re-quantified with the KAPA Library Quantification kit. Every immunoSEQ 96-well plate was sequenced on a separate single-read 150-cycle Illumina NextSeq 550 flow cell. The study's processing was this. Because only junctional sequences without quality scores were contained in the immunoSEQ output, filtering matching that applied to full-length reads could not be performed. To assign V/J genes and CDR3, sequences were annotated using PyIR, a Python wrapper for IgBLAST v1.9, with IMGT germline references. Reads were filtered out if the reads had weak V/J assignments (E-value above 1e-6), no CDR3, stop codons, out-of-frame junctions, or ambiguous translated residues. V3J clonotypes were defined as sequences sharing the same inferred V gene, J gene, and CDR3 amino acid sequence. The percentage overlap between two repertoires was calculated by dividing the number of shared unique clonotypes by the size of the smaller repertoire. Richness of each repertoire was evaluated using RTK rarefaction, the Chao1 estimator, and Recon v2.1 estimates of unobserved clonotypes. OLGA was used to compute generation probabilities for all TCRbeta clonotypes that the gDNA method yielded from a handful of donors. This is the immuneACCESS table as TCRdb keeps it, with only in-frame sequences that have V and J called. A part of the clones is gone; compared with another copy, unresolved V genes explain less than half, and the rest is unexplained. V, J and clone size were drawn from that table, and D and trimming were deduced from the DNA. This sample is represented by over 2 million clones; approximately 94% of them were singletons. The top ten constitute around 1.1% of the sample.

CDR1 and CDR2 are read off the germline V gene as SGHAT and FQNNGV. Including cysteine and phenylalanine, the CDR3 has 16 amino acids. Here the CDR3 DNA is all that survives: 48 bases in frame from base 1. V and J lose 4 bases and 3 bases, and a span of 19 bases separates them. What the authors observed across the whole study: Across a few donors, around 5.4% of naive CD4, 3.5% of naive CD8, roughly 2.2% of memory CD4, and 0.4% to 0.45% of memory CD8 clonotypes were shared. Sampling was limited to blood, and TCR repertoires in tissue likely differ from TCR repertoires in blood. Even with the large sequencing depth, rarefaction of the sorted-subset datasets indicated that sequencing was incomplete. Pairwise subsampling indicated that sequencing depth was expected to affect the degree of clonotype sharing among donors. Compared with non-shared clonotypes, clonotypes shared by all four sorted-subset donors had higher generation probabilities. Larger estimated clonotype richness was generally found for naive subsets than for memory subsets. The small number of donors limited the genetic and exposure-history diversity represented.

The chain links TRBV11-2 with TRBJ2-7; the D gene is perhaps TRBD2, from 5 matching bases. The source of this sequence is a man aged 18 to 29 in good health. The material sequenced was naive CD8+ T cells sorted from blood. The cell subset or site label corresponds to: CD45RA+CCR7+. The CDR3 here reads CASSSRGPNGLYEQYF. DNA sequence: TGTGCCAGCAGCTCCAGAGGGCCGAATGGTCTCTACGAGCAGTACTTC. Reference TRBV11-2 and TRBJ2-7 genes cover what lies past the CDR3, so the full variable domain is EAGVAQSPRYKIIEKRQSVAFWCNPISGHATLYWYQQILGQGPKLLIQFQNNGVVDDSQLPKDRFSAERLKGVDSTLKIQPAKLEDSAVYLCASSSRGPNGLYEQYFGPGTRLTVT.